This T cell receptor beta chain was observed in a study of CD8 T cells in Susac syndrome. Background on the study: Patients with Susac syndrome were therapy-naive, treated with corticosteroids, or treated with intravenous immunoglobulin alone when blood was collected.

Trimming cost V 1 base and J 1 base, with 10 bases left between them. The CDR3 is 15 amino acids. The germline gives CDR1 SGHRS, CDR2 YFSETQ. It was with random hexamers that about 0.45 to 1 ug RNA was reverse transcribed. Across 54 Vbeta and 13 Jbeta, TCR beta CDR3 was amplified with immunoSEQ multiplex PCR. In TCRdb, the immunoSEQ multiplex PCR reads were re-called with MiXCR into one record per CDR3 protein. The sample consists of some 96,000 distinct CDR3 sequences, 90% to 95% of them appearing once. The TCR originated in a human donor with Susac syndrome. The chain couples TRBV5-1 to TRBJ2-3; possibly TRBD1 or TRBD2 for D (5 bases each). Sequencing used CD4+ T cells from PBMCs. CDR3 bases: TGCGCCAGCAGCTTGCGAGGGGTTGGCACAGATACGCAGTATTTT. Translating gives CASSLRGVGTDTQYF.